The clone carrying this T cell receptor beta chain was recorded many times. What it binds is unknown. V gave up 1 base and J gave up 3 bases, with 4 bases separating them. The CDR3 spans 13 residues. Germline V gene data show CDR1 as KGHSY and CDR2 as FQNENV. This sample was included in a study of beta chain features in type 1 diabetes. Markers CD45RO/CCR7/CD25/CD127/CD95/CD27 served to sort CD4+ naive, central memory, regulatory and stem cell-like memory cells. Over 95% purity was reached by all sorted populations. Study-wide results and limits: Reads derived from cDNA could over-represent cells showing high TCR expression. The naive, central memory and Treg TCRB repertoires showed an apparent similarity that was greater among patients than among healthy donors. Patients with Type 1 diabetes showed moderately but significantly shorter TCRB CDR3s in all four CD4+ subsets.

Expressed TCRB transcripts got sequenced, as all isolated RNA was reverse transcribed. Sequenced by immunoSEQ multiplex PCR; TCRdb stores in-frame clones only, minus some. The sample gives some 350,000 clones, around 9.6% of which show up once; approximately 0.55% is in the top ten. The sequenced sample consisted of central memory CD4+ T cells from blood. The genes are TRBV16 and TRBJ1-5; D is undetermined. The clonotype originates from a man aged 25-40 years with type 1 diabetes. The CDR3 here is CASSQYANQPQHF. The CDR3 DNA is TGTGCCAGCAGCCAATATGCCAATCAGCCCCAGCATTTT.